The 29 T cell receptor beta chains below all came from one sample that was sequenced in a study of cytomegalovirus exposure and HLA in healthy donors. With 60 Vbeta and 13 Jbeta primers, the PCR was carried out. Repertoires were generated with immunoSEQ multiplex PCR, while TCRdb's copy carries only in-frame clones and drops some. The top ten clones hold 2% to 3% of a sample with about 110,000 clones, around 69% of them seen once. The sample was PBMCs. All receptors come from a man in his late teens or twenties in good health and CMV-seronegative.

V gene TRBV19 combines with J gene TRBJ2-7, with 12 bases that match TRBD2. Trimming at V came to 4 bases and at J to 2 bases, leaving 6 bases not matched to a gene. CDR1 LNHDA and CDR2 SQIVND come from the germline V gene (reference sequence). This CDR3 spans 16 amino acids. Here the CDR3 DNA reads TGTGCCAGTAGTACTACCCTAGCGGGGGGGCCCTACGAGCAGTACTTC. It encodes CASSTTLAGGPYEQYF.

This chain uses TRBV10-2 with TRBJ2-7; no reliable D call. CDR1 and CDR2 (germline): WSHSY, SAAADI. This CDR3 is built from 11 residues. The V end lost 4 bases, the J end lost 4 bases, and 5 bases lay between the germline ends. CDR3: CASSAVYEQYF. For the CDR3, the DNA is TGCGCCAGCAGTGCAGTGTACGAGCAGTACTTC.

The chain joins TRBV15 to TRBJ2-5; D unclear. V gave up 5 bases and J gave up 2 bases, with 12 bases separating them. This CDR3 comprises 14 residues. Per germline, CDR1 LNHNV and CDR2 YYDKDF (reference sequence). In nucleotides, the CDR3 is TGTGCCACCAGCCCCCTATCCTTACAAGAGACCCAGTACTTC. Protein: CATSPLSLQETQYF.

This chain links TRBV2 with TRBJ2-7; D may be TRBD2 (6 bases). Germline assignment: CDR1 SNHLY and CDR2 FYNNEI. V lost 1 base to trimming and J lost 3 bases, with 10 bases between them. CDR3 length equals 14 residues. CDR3 DNA: TGTGCCAGCAGTGAAGGGGACTGGAGCTACGAGCAGTACTTC. It encodes CASSEGDWSYEQYF.

This chain joins TRBV2 and TRBJ2-7; possibly TRBD1 for D (8 bases). CDR3 length equals 13 residues. Trimming took off 9 bases at V and 6 bases at J, with 18 bases between the two ends. Germline CDR1 SNHLY, CDR2 FYNNEI. CDR3: CASKQGGFSEQYF. CDR3 sequence (DNA): TGTGCCAGTAAACAGGGGGGGTTTAGCGAGCAGTACTTC.

This clone has only a few counts. The chain uses TRBV5-1 and TRBJ1-6; TRBD1 agrees at 7 bases. The CDR3 contains 15 residues. V lost 0 bases to trimming and J lost 5 bases; unmatched junction nucleotides: 2. CDR1 and CDR2 (germline): SGHRS, YFSETQ. CDR3 DNA sequence: TGCGCCAGCAGCTTGGCCGGGACAGATAATTCACCCCTCCACTTT. This sequence encodes CASSLAGTDNSPLHF.

The V gene is TRBV4-1, the J gene TRBJ2-7, with 8 bases identical to TRBD2. The CDR3 has 15 amino acids. Germline CDR1 MGHRA, CDR2 YSYEKL. Trimming removed 0 bases from V and 1 base from J; junction bases left unmatched: 2. CDR3: CASSQEAGGSYEQYF. The CDR3 DNA reads as TGCGCCAGCAGCCAAGAGGCGGGGGGTTCCTACGAGCAGTACTTC.

The rearrangement joins TRBV7-9 to TRBJ2-1; 7 bases align to TRBD2. CDR1 is SEHNR, CDR2 FQNEAQ, per germline (reference sequence). The CDR3 consists of 15 residues. Germline trimming cut 6 bases from V and 4 bases from J; bases unmatched to any gene: 9. The CDR3 region is CASRASGDYYNEQFF. The CDR3 DNA reads TGTGCCAGCAGGGCCAGCGGGGACTATTACAATGAGCAGTTCTTC.

The chain has TRBV19 and TRBJ1-1; 8 nucleotides match TRBD1. Trimming took 6 bases from V and 8 from J; bases not matched to a gene: 5. Germline V lookup: CDR1 LNHDA, CDR2 SQIVND (reference sequence). This CDR3 has 12 residues. DNA for the CDR3: TGTGCCAGTAGATACACAGGGGGAGAAGCTTTCTTT. It translates to CASRYTGGEAFF.

The sample holds a few counts of this clone. The rearrangement links TRBV7-6 to TRBJ2-2; 8 bases map to TRBD1. CDR1 SGHVS and CDR2 FNYEAQ come from the germline V gene. Trimming cost V 4 bases and J 4 bases; bases outside gene matches: 8. The CDR3 covers 16 residues. The CDR3 nucleotides are TGTGCCAGCAGCTCAACAGGGGGGCCCGGCACCGGGGAGCTGTTTTTT. It codes for CASSSTGGPGTGELFF.

The chain links TRBV7-9 to TRBJ1-3; D perhaps matches TRBD1 (5 bases). The CDR3 has 16 amino acids. With 1 base removed from V and 8 bases from J, the gap between germline ends came to 18 bases. Germline-derived CDR1 and CDR2 are SEHNR and FQNEAQ (reference sequence). The DNA for the CDR3 is TGTGCCAGCAGCTTAGTAGTTCCCACGGGACTAGACACCATATATTTT. Its protein product is CASSLVVPTGLDTIYF.

The chain is built from TRBV5-1 and TRBJ2-2, with D unclear. Trimming left V 1 base short and J 2 bases short, with 12 bases between. Germline-derived CDR1 and CDR2 are SGHRS and YFSETQ. The CDR3 totals 16 residues. The CDR3 DNA reads TGCGCCAGCAGCTTGTCTACCACTCCCAACACCGGGGAGCTGTTTTTT. Its protein is CASSLSTTPNTGELFF.

The chain combines TRBV7-6 with TRBJ1-6; D is uncertain. Trimming took 5 bases from V and 11 from J, leaving 19 bases between them. Germline V gene data show CDR1 as SGHVS and CDR2 as FNYEAQ. This CDR3 has 15 amino acids. The CDR3 sequence is CASSPASGPQTPLHF. The DNA of the CDR3 is TGTGCCAGCAGCCCGGCGAGCGGGCCGCAAACACCCCTCCACTTT.

This clone is a singleton in its sample. Other DNA sequences within the sample encode an identical CDR3. V usage is TRBV7-9 and J usage is TRBJ1-1; no reliable D call. The germline V gene encodes CDR1 SEHNR and CDR2 FQNEAQ (reference sequence). The length of the CDR3 is 14 residues. Trimming removed 5 bases at V and 0 bases at J, with 10 bases between. For the CDR3, the DNA is TGTGCCAGCAGCCCTAGGCAGTTGAACACTGAAGCTTTCTTT. It specifies CASSPRQLNTEAFF. Variable domain in full (rest from reference TRBV7-9 and TRBJ1-1): DTGVSQNPRHKITKRGQNVTFRCDPISEHNRLYWYRQTLGQGPEFLTYFQNEAQLEKSRLLSDRFSAERPKGSFSTLEIQRTEQGDSAMYLCASSPRQLNTEAFFGQGTRLTVV.

This rearrangement joins TRBV7-8 to TRBJ2-7, with D perhaps TRBD1 (6 bases). The CDR3 has 13 residues. The germline gives CDR1 SGHVS, CDR2 FQNEAQ. Trimming took 5 bases from V and 5 from J, leaving 13 bases between them. CDR3 coding DNA: TGTGCCAGCAGCCCAAACAGGGTCCACGAGCAGTACTTC. Its protein product is CASSPNRVHEQYF.

The rearrangement links TRBV7-9 to TRBJ1-6, with a tentative D call TRBD1 (6 bases). This CDR3 contains 13 residues. The germline V gene has CDR1 SEHNR and CDR2 FQNEAQ (reference sequence). Trimming took 8 bases from V and 7 from J, leaving 12 bases between them. This CDR3 is CASSQGANSPLHF. The CDR3, as DNA: TGTGCCAGCTCACAGGGCGCGAATTCACCCCTCCACTTT.

V is TRBV9 and J is TRBJ1-6, with D perhaps matching TRBD1 (5 bases). Germline V lookup: CDR1 SGDLS, CDR2 YYNGEE. V was clipped by 5 bases and J by 5 bases, with 14 bases between them. The CDR3 spans 15 residues. DNA for the CDR3: TGTGCCAGCAGTACCGCGGGGGAAAATAATTCACCCCTCCACTTT. Translating it yields CASSTAGENNSPLHF.

This clone was recorded a few times. The chain carries TRBV19 and TRBJ1-2, with TRBD1 matching 8 bases. After removal of 7 bases from V and 4 bases from J, the junction contained 11 bases not matched to a gene. The CDR3 contains 15 residues. CDR1 and CDR2 (germline): LNHDA, SQIVND (reference sequence). This chain's CDR3 is CASIDPAGTGYGYTF. The CDR3 coding sequence is TGTGCCAGTATCGATCCGGCCGGGACAGGCTATGGCTACACCTTC.

This sequence joins TRBV20-1 and TRBJ2-3; D is unclear. V was trimmed by 5 bases and J by 6 bases, leaving 9 bases between them. There are 11 residues in the CDR3. The germline gives CDR1 DFQATT, CDR2 SNEGSKA (reference sequence). CDR3 DNA: TGCAGTGCTCCTACGCGGGATACGCAGTATTTT. It encodes CSAPTRDTQYF.

This clone was picked up one time. The CDR3 DNA follows: TGTGCCAGCTCACCGGGTCGGGGGGGCCGTGAGACCCAGTACTTC. As protein: CASSPGRGGRETQYF. The rearrangement links TRBV18 to TRBJ2-5, with TRBD2 identical over 8 bases. The CDR3 has 15 amino acids. The V gene's germline CDR1 is KGHSH and CDR2 LQKENI. V trimming: 3 bases; J trimming: 5 bases; junction bases outside the gene matches: 8. Full variable domain (remainder filled in from reference TRBV18 and TRBJ2-5): NAGVMQNPRHLVRRRGQEARLRCSPMKGHSHVYWYRQLPEEGLKFMVYLQKENIIDESGMPKERFSAEFPKEGPSILRIQQVVRGDSAAYFCASSPGRGGRETQYFGPGTRLLVL.

This clone was found many times. This rearrangement joins TRBV16 to TRBJ1-4; D call uncertain. V lost 1 base, J lost 7 bases, and 16 bases lay in between. This CDR3 comprises 16 residues. Germline loops: CDR1 KGHSY, CDR2 FQNENV. The CDR3 region has the DNA TGTGCCAGCAGCCAATATCACGGGAGGGTTAGTGAAAAACTGTTTTTT. It yields the protein CASSQYHGRVSEKLFF.

The chain combines TRBV11-2 with TRBJ1-4; D may be TRBD1 (5 bases). Germline CDR1 SGHAT, CDR2 FQNNGV. The CDR3 consists of 17 residues. V was shortened by 0 bases and J by 2 bases, with 13 bases between the two germline ends. The CDR3 sequence: CASSLDRVEGTNEKLFF. The CDR3 DNA reads TGTGCCAGCAGCTTAGACAGGGTGGAGGGGACTAATGAAAAACTGTTTTTT.

A few counts support this clone. The V and J genes are TRBV7-9 and TRBJ2-3, with TRBD2 matching 10 bases. CDR1 and CDR2 from the germline V gene are SEHNR and FQNEAQ (reference sequence). This CDR3 contains 15 residues. The J segment lost 7 bases and the V segment lost 2 bases, leaving 6 bases of the junction unmatched. The chain's CDR3 is CASSLWASGGNTQYF. The DNA of the CDR3 is TGTGCCAGCAGCTTATGGGCTAGCGGGGGAAATACGCAGTATTTT.

This clone was found once. The DNA for the CDR3 is TGTGCCAGCAGCTCAACATTCTCCGGGGAGCTGTTTTTT. The encoded protein is CASSSTFSGELFF. V usage is TRBV7-9 and J usage is TRBJ2-2; D is uncertain. Germline lookup yields CDR1 SEHNR and CDR2 FQNEAQ (reference sequence). Trimming left V 4 bases short and J 6 bases short, with 9 bases between. The length of the CDR3 is 13 residues.

In this sample, this clone turned up a few times. The rearrangement uses TRBV5-4 and TRBJ2-1; the match to TRBD2 covers 11 bases. The germline V gene has CDR1 SGHNT and CDR2 YYREEE (reference sequence). This CDR3 is built from 16 residues. Losses at the gene ends were 7 bases for V and 3 bases for J; bases not matched to a gene: 9. The chain's CDR3 is CASPSLAGGNYNEQFF. The CDR3 bases are TGTGCCAGCCCGTCCTTAGCGGGGGGGAACTACAATGAGCAGTTCTTC.

This chain uses TRBV15 with TRBJ1-4, with D possibly matching TRBD1 (6 bases). V was pared by 0 bases and J by 7 bases, with 15 bases between. CDR3 length equals 16 residues. The germline V gene encodes CDR1 LNHNV and CDR2 YYDKDF (reference sequence). This CDR3 reads CATSREFGGAGEKLFF. In nucleotides, the CDR3 is TGTGCCACCAGCAGAGAATTTGGGGGCGCAGGTGAAAAACTGTTTTTT.

This chain uses TRBV6-6 with TRBJ1-2; D might be TRBD1 (6 bases). V dropped 4 bases and J dropped 6 bases, with 15 bases sitting between them. CDR3 length: 14 residues. CDR1 is MNHNY, CDR2 SVGAGI, per germline (reference sequence). The CDR3 region is CASSSTGYMDGYTF. Here the CDR3 DNA reads TGTGCCAGCAGTTCAACAGGGTACATGGATGGCTACACCTTC.

The chain joins TRBV14 to TRBJ1-6, with 9 bases fitting TRBD1. Germline trimming cut 4 bases from V and 9 bases from J; bases unmatched to any gene: 7. Germline V gene data show CDR1 as SGHDN and CDR2 as FVKESK. This CDR3 has 15 amino acids. The CDR3 DNA reads TGTGCCAGCAGCCGCCCGGGACAGGGTGTTTCACCCCTCCACTTT. Protein: CASSRPGQGVSPLHF.

This clone showed up just a few times. The chain recombines TRBV19 with TRBJ2-5; D may be TRBD1 (5 bases). CDR3 length: 13 amino acids. V was clipped by 5 bases and J by 3 bases, with 10 bases between them. Germline CDR1 reads LNHDA; CDR2 reads SQIVND (reference sequence). The CDR3 reads CASSGPREETQYF. CDR3 nucleotides: TGTGCCAGTAGTGGTCCCAGGGAAGAGACCCAGTACTTC. Together with reference TRBV19 and TRBJ2-5, the CDR3 gives the full variable domain: DGGITQSPKYLFRKEGQNVTLSCEQNLNHDAMYWYRQDPGQGLRLIYYSQIVNDFQKGDIAEGYSVSREKKESFPLTVTSAQKNPTAFYLCASSGPREETQYFGPGTRLLVL.